This passage covers 30 T cell receptor beta chains from one sample sequenced in a study of cytomegalovirus exposure and HLA in healthy donors. Researchers ran the PCR with 60 Vbeta and 13 Jbeta primers. Clones were read by immunoSEQ multiplex PCR, and TCRdb kept only the in-frame ones, dropping some. This sample has roughly 120,000 clones; about three quarters occur once, and the top ten carry about 7.8%. Material for sequencing was PBMCs. These TCRs come from a woman aged 35 to 49 in good health and CMV-seropositive.

CDR3 in DNA: TGTGCCAGCAGCTGGGACAGTAGCACAGATACGCAGTATTTT. This sequence encodes CASSWDSSTDTQYF. V gene TRBV7-3 combines with J gene TRBJ2-3; 7 bases line up with TRBD1. The CDR3 is 14 residues long. V gave up 4 bases and J gave up 0 bases; unmatched junction bases: 1. The germline V gene has CDR1 SGHTA and CDR2 FQGTGA.

This clone was seen a handful of times. The CDR3 region has the DNA TGCGCCAGCAGCCAACAGGGAACTGGAAACACCATATATTTT. Translated: CASSQQGTGNTIYF. V and J are TRBV5-1 and TRBJ1-3; D is perhaps TRBD1 (6 bases). CDR3 size: 14 residues. Germline V gene data show CDR1 as SGHRS and CDR2 as YFSETQ. V lost 4 bases and J lost 2, with 10 bases in between.

With regard to this clone: The junction departs from germline at one end; a sequencing error may be responsible. The chain joins TRBV7-9 to TRBJ1-1; TRBD1 is a possible D gene (6 bases). The CDR3 length is 12 residues. Germline V gene sequence: CDR1 SEHNR, CDR2 FQNEAQ (reference sequence). The CDR3 DNA reads as TGTTCCAGCAGGACAGAGAACACTGAAGCTTTCTTT. Residues: CSSRTENTEAFF.

V and J are TRBV18 and TRBJ1-3, with no clear D. CDR1 KGHSH and CDR2 LQKENI come from the germline V gene. This CDR3 is built from 15 residues. V lost 2 bases and J lost 0, with 8 bases in between. CDR3 region: CASSPDRSSGNTIYF. CDR3 sequence (DNA): TGTGCCAGCTCACCAGACCGGAGCTCTGGAAACACCATATATTTT.

This chain connects TRBV29-1 to TRBJ1-1; 11 bases fit TRBD1. V lost 6 bases and J lost 7; bases outside the gene matches: 4. Germline-derived CDR1 and CDR2 are SQVTM and ANQGSEA. The CDR3 is 12 residues long. In nucleotides, the CDR3 is TGCAGCGTGGACAGGGGGCTGAGTGAAGCTTTCTTT. This gives the protein CSVDRGLSEAFF.

V and J are TRBV4-2 and TRBJ2-7, with 11 bases matching TRBD1. This CDR3 region has 16 residues. Germline V gene sequence: CDR1 LGHNA, CDR2 YNFKEQ. The V gene end was trimmed by 0 bases and the J gene end by 3 bases; junction bases not matched to a gene: 4. The CDR3 coding sequence is TGTGCCAGCAGCCAAGATGGGGACAGGGGGGACTACGAGCAGTACTTC. It yields the protein CASSQDGDRGDYEQYF.

J is TRBJ1-1 and V is TRBV27, with 10 bases matching TRBD1. With V trimmed by 5 bases and J by 2 bases, 5 bases remained unmatched. Germline CDR1 MNHEY, CDR2 SMNVEV (reference sequence). The CDR3 extends over 15 amino acids. The CDR3 sequence: CASSPSTGGNTEAFF. DNA for the CDR3: TGTGCCAGCAGTCCTTCGACAGGGGGCAACACTGAAGCTTTCTTT.

A word on this clone: This sample also contains other DNA sequences that code for the same CDR3. The chain carries TRBV7-2 and TRBJ2-1; 7 bases match TRBD2. In germline, CDR1 is SGHTA, CDR2 FQGNSA. Unmatched junction bases numbered 0, after V lost 1 base and J lost 0 bases. The CDR3 totals 15 residues. CDR3 region: CASSLGGGSYNEQFF. As DNA, the CDR3 is TGTGCCAGCAGCTTAGGCGGGGGCTCCTACAATGAGCAGTTCTTC.

This chain connects TRBV21-1 to TRBJ2-7; the tabulated D call, TRBD2, remains unverified against the DNA. TRBV21-1 is designated a pseudogene. The CDR3 is 15 amino acids. Here the CDR3 reads CASSKQRVGVCEQYF. The CDR3 DNA follows: TGTGCCAGCAGCAAACAGCGGGTCGGGGTATGCGAGCAGTACTTC.

This rearrangement joins TRBV29-1 to TRBJ2-7; D remains ambiguous. The V gene lost 0 bases and the J gene lost 0 bases, with 6 bases spanning the gap. The CDR3 covers 13 residues. CDR1 SQVTM and CDR2 ANQGSEA come from the germline V gene. CDR3 residues: CSVEDDTSYEQYF. The CDR3 nucleotides are TGCAGCGTTGAAGACGACACCTCCTACGAGCAGTACTTC.

V and J are TRBV7-2 and TRBJ1-2; D gene unclear. CDR3 length: 11 residues. CDR1 is SGHTA, CDR2 FQGNSA, per germline. The ends were cut back, 5 bases at V and 8 bases at J, with 9 bases in the middle. The CDR3 DNA is TGTGCCAGCAGCACAAGTTCGGGCTACACCTTC. Encoded protein: CASSTSSGYTF. Filled out from reference TRBV7-2 and TRBJ1-2, the complete variable domain reads GAGVSQSPSNKVTEKGKDVELRCDPISGHTALYWYRQSLGQGLEFLIYFQGNSAPDKSGLPSDRFSAERTGGSVSTLTIQRTQQEDSAVYLCASSTSSGYTFGSGTRLTVV.

The rearrangement joins TRBV27 to TRBJ1-5, with TRBD1 matching over 9 bases. The V gene end was trimmed by 2 bases and the J gene end by 6 bases; junction bases not matched to a gene: 2. The germline CDR1 and CDR2 sequences are MNHEY and SMNVEV (reference sequence). The CDR3 totals 14 residues. For the CDR3, the DNA is TGTGCCAGCAGTTTACGACAGGGGGGTCAGCCCCAGCATTTT. It codes for CASSLRQGGQPQHF.

The chain is built from TRBV18 and TRBJ2-7; a weak D match, TRBD1 (7 bases). There are 15 residues in the CDR3. Germline V gene lookup returns CDR1 KGHSH and CDR2 LQKENI. V lost 3 bases, J lost 4 bases, and 16 bases lay in between. CDR3 residues: CASSPEYQGGYEQYF. Written as DNA, the CDR3 is TGTGCCAGCTCACCCGAATATCAGGGGGGATACGAGCAGTACTTC.

V and J are TRBV2 and TRBJ1-5; 9 nucleotides agree with TRBD1. Germline-derived CDR1 and CDR2 are SNHLY and FYNNEI. The V and J ends lost 5 bases and 0 bases, in that order; junction bases with no gene match: 14. The CDR3 sequence is 19 residues long. The CDR3 spells CASSSTGGGDLYSNQPQHF. The CDR3 DNA is TGTGCCAGCAGTTCTACAGGGGGCGGAGACCTATATAGCAATCAGCCCCAGCATTTT.

The chain joins TRBV6-5 to TRBJ2-1; TRBD1 is a possible D gene (6 bases). CDR1 is MNHEY, CDR2 SVGAGI, per germline. V lost 2 bases to trimming and J lost 8 bases, with 13 bases between them. This CDR3 has 14 amino acids. The CDR3 region has the DNA TGTGCCAGCAGTTACGGGACACACAGTGATGAGCAGTTCTTC. Its translation: CASSYGTHSDEQFF.

This clone has a single count. The V call is TRBV4-1, the J call TRBJ1-5; 9 bases line up with TRBD1. The CDR3 contains 18 residues. With V trimmed by 1 base and J by 7 bases, 14 bases remained unmatched. CDR1 is MGHRA and CDR2 is YSYEKL in the germline V gene. CDR3 amino acids: CASSQAPDRGGSGQPQHF. The CDR3 DNA reads as TGCGCCAGCAGCCAAGCCCCGGACAGGGGAGGTTCGGGGCAGCCCCAGCATTTT.

The rearrangement joins TRBV6-5 to TRBJ1-1; D remains ambiguous. Trimming stripped 1 base from V and 1 base from J, with 4 bases between. This CDR3 has 13 residues. Germline assignment: CDR1 MNHEY and CDR2 SVGAGI. The CDR3 DNA reads TGTGCCAGCAGTTACTTCAGGAACACTGAAGCTTTCTTT. This codes for CASSYFRNTEAFF.

V gene TRBV7-2 combines with J gene TRBJ2-3, with D unclear. The germline CDR1 and CDR2 sequences are SGHTA and FQGNSA. The CDR3 consists of 14 residues. Trimming took off 2 bases at V and 0 bases at J, with 6 bases between the two ends. The CDR3 spells CASSLQASTDTQYF. CDR3 bases: TGTGCCAGCAGCTTACAGGCTAGCACAGATACGCAGTATTTT.

This clone was observed a handful of times. The CDR3 region has the DNA TGCAGCGTTGATGGGCCAAGTGGCGCATCCGAGCAGTACTTC. It specifies CSVDGPSGASEQYF. The chain carries TRBV29-1 and TRBJ2-7; D is unclear. Germline V gene data show CDR1 as SQVTM and CDR2 as ANQGSEA. This CDR3 is built from 14 residues. V was pared by 3 bases and J by 6 bases, with 18 bases between.

This clone was seen only once. The chain combines TRBV5-1 with TRBJ1-6; possibly TRBD1 for D (6 bases). The length of the CDR3 is 15 residues. CDR1 and CDR2 from the germline V gene are SGHRS and YFSETQ. The V end was cut by 0 bases, the J end by 6 bases, with 10 bases between. The CDR3 DNA sequence: TGCGCCAGCAGCTTGGAACAGGGACCTAATTCACCCCTCCACTTT. Residues: CASSLEQGPNSPLHF.

This clone occurred once. The chain is built from TRBV7-2 and TRBJ1-1, with a possible D match to TRBD1 (6 bases). Trimming stripped 5 bases from V and 1 base from J, with 11 bases between. The CDR3 spans 14 residues. From germline, CDR1 is SGHTA and CDR2 FQGNSA. The CDR3 spells CASSADRTNTEAFF. CDR3 nucleotides: TGTGCCAGCAGCGCCGACAGGACGAACACTGAAGCTTTCTTT.

This clone was seen only a few times. J is TRBJ1-2 and V is TRBV7-9; 9 bases are a match to TRBD1. Trimming cost V 4 bases and J 7 bases; bases outside gene matches: 10. From germline, CDR1 is SEHNR and CDR2 FQNEAQ (reference sequence). The CDR3 is made up of 15 amino acids. The CDR3 DNA reads TGTGCCAGCAGCTCTTGGGACAGGGACCGCTTTGGCTACACCTTC. This sequence encodes CASSSWDRDRFGYTF.

V is TRBV5-6 and J is TRBJ1-6; D possibly corresponds to TRBD1 (6 bases). Trimming left V 0 bases short and J 7 bases short, with 14 bases between. The CDR3 contains 16 residues. Germline values: CDR1 SGHDT, CDR2 YYEEEE. The CDR3 bases are TGTGCCAGCAGCTTGGGCGGACAGATAGGAAATTCACCCCTCCACTTT. This gives the protein CASSLGGQIGNSPLHF.

This chain links TRBV5-4 with TRBJ2-3, with TRBD2 matching 8 bases. With 2 bases clipped from V and 4 bases from J, the junction kept 3 bases outside the gene matches. This CDR3 comprises 14 residues. Germline loops: CDR1 SGHNT, CDR2 YYREEE (reference sequence). The DNA of the CDR3 is TGTGCCAGCAGCTTCGGGGGGGCGGCAGATACGCAGTATTTT. Protein: CASSFGGAADTQYF.

The CDR3 spells CAGHKEGGPHNEQFF. In DNA, the CDR3 is TGTGCCGGCCACAAAGAGGGGGGGCCCCACAATGAGCAGTTCTTC. This rearrangement joins TRBV5-4 to TRBJ2-1; TRBD2 is a possible D gene (7 bases). Germline assignment: CDR1 SGHNT and CDR2 YYREEE (reference sequence). The CDR3 extends over 15 amino acids. V lost 10 bases and J lost 5, with 22 bases in between.

This clone was detected only a few times. V and J are TRBV29-1 and TRBJ1-1; 7 bases line up with TRBD1. V shed 1 base and J 3 bases; nucleotides not matched to a gene: 8. CDR3 length equals 15 residues. Germline V gene lookup returns CDR1 SQVTM and CDR2 ANQGSEA. The CDR3 loop reads CSVEGAQGQYTEAFF. The CDR3 coding sequence is TGCAGCGTTGAAGGCGCACAGGGACAGTACACTGAAGCTTTCTTT. Using reference TRBV29-1 and TRBJ1-1 for the parts outside the CDR3, the full variable domain is SAVISQKPSRDICQRGTSLTIQCQVDSQVTMMFWYRQQPGQSLTLIATANQGSEATYESGFVIDKFPISRPNLTFSTLTVSNMSPEDSSIYLCSVEGAQGQYTEAFFGQGTRLTVV.

The V call is TRBV12-5, the J call TRBJ2-2; 8 positions agree with TRBD1. Trimming removed 1 base from V and 3 bases from J; junction bases left unmatched: 7. Looked up from germline, CDR1 is LGHNT and CDR2 is FRNRAP. The CDR3 is made up of 17 amino acids. CDR3 nucleotide sequence: TGTGCTAGTGGTTTGGACTCAAACAGGGGGGACACCGGGGAGCTGTTTTTT. It yields the protein CASGLDSNRGDTGELFF. The full variable domain, completed using reference TRBV12-5 and TRBJ2-2, is DARVTQTPRHKVTEMGQEVTMRCQPILGHNTVFWYRQTMMQGLELLAYFRNRAPLDDSGMPKDRFSAEMPDATLATLKIQPSEPRDSAVYFCASGLDSNRGDTGELFFGEGSRLTVL.

V usage is TRBV5-6 and J usage is TRBJ1-2; D unresolved. The germline CDR1 and CDR2 sequences are SGHDT and YYEEEE. The CDR3 spans 13 residues. V was shortened by 0 bases and J by 7 bases, with 10 bases between the two germline ends. The CDR3 DNA reads as TGTGCCAGCAGCTTGGGGAGGTGGAGTGGCTACACCTTC. Its protein product is CASSLGRWSGYTF.

The rearrangement uses TRBV28 and TRBJ2-5, with 14 bases matching TRBD2. Germline loops: CDR1 MDHEN, CDR2 SYDVKM. The ends lost 3 bases at V and 0 bases at J; junction bases unmatched: 15. This CDR3 has 21 amino acids. The CDR3 sequence: CASSFFRDWTSGGTYQETQYF. Here the CDR3 DNA reads TGTGCCAGCAGTTTTTTTCGTGATTGGACTAGCGGGGGGACGTACCAAGAGACCCAGTACTTC.

The rearrangement links TRBV4-2 to TRBJ2-4, with TRBD1 as a possible D gene (6 bases). Trimming cost V 1 base and J 1 base, with 11 bases left between them. CDR1 is LGHNA, CDR2 YNFKEQ, per germline. The CDR3 contains 16 residues. CDR3 region: CASSQVSGVAKNIQYF. The CDR3 coding sequence is TGTGCCAGCAGCCAAGTTTCAGGGGTGGCCAAAAACATTCAGTACTTC.